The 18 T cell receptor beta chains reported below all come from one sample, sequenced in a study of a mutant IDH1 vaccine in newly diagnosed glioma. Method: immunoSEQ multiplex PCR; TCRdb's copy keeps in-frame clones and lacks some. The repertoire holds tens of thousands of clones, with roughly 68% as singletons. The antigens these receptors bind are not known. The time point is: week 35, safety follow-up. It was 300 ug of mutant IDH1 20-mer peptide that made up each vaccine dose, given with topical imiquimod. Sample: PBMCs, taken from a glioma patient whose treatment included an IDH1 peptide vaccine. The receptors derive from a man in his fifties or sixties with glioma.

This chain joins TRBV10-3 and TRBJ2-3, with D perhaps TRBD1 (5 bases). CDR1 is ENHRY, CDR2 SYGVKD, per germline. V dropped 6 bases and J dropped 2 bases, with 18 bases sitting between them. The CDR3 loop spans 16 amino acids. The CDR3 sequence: CAISPLQESATDTQYF. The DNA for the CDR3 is TGTGCCATCAGCCCACTACAGGAAAGCGCCACAGATACGCAGTATTTT.

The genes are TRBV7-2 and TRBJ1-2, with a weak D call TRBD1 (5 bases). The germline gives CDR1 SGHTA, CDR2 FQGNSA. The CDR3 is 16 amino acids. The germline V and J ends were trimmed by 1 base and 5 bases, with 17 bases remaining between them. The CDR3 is CASSLEARRGAYGYTF. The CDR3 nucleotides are TGTGCCAGCAGCTTAGAAGCCCGCCGAGGGGCTTATGGCTACACCTTC.

The CDR3 loop is CASSEEAGRNSYEQYF. Here the CDR3 DNA reads TGTGCCAGCAGTGAAGAGGCGGGACGGAACTCCTACGAGCAGTACTTC. This rearrangement joins TRBV2 to TRBJ2-7; D may be TRBD2 (6 bases). CDR1 SNHLY and CDR2 FYNNEI come from the germline V gene. Trimming removed 1 base at V and 0 bases at J, with 13 bases between. The length of the CDR3 is 16 residues.

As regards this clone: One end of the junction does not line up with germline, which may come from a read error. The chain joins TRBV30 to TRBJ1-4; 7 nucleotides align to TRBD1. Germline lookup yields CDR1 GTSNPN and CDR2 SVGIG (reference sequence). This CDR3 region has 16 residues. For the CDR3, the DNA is TGTGCCTGGTATAGGGGGCGCGTTGGGGGAAATGAAGAACTGTTTTTT. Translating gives CAWYRGRVGGNEELFF. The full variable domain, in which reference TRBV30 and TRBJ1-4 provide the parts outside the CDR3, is SQTIHQWPATLVQPVGSPLSLECTVEGTSNPNLYWYRQAAGRGLQLLFYSVGIGQISSEVPQNLSASRPQDRQFILSSKKLLLSDSGFYLCAWYRGRVGGNEELFFGSGTQLSVL.

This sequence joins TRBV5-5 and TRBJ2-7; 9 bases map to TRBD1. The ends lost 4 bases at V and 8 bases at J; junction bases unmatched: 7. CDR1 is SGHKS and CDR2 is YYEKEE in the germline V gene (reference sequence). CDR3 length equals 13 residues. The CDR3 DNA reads TGTGCCAGCAGCCTCGGGACAGGGTTCCAGCAGTACTTC. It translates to CASSLGTGFQQYF.

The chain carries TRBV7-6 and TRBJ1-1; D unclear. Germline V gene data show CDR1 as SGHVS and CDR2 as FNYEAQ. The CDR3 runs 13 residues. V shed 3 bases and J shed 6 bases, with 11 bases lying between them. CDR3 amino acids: CASSFGALAEAFF. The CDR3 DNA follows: TGTGCCAGCAGCTTCGGAGCTCTGGCTGAAGCTTTCTTT.

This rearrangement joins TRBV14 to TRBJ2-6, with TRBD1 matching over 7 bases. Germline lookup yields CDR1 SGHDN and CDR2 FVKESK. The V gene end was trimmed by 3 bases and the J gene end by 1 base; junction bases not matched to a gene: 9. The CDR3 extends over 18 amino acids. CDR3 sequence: CASSQVRGSFSGANVLTF. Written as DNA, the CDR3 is TGTGCCAGCAGCCAGGTCAGGGGGTCCTTTTCTGGGGCCAACGTCCTGACTTTC.

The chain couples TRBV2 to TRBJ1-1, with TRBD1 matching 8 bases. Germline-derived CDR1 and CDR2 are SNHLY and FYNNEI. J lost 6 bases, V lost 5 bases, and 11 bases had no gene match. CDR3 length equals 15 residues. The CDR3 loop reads CASSPPGQDLAEAFF. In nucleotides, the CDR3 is TGTGCCAGCAGTCCACCGGGACAGGATCTAGCTGAAGCTTTCTTT.

The CDR3 reads CASSTSGGAVETQYF. CDR3 nucleotide sequence: TGTGCCAGCAGCACTAGCGGGGGGGCTGTAGAGACCCAGTACTTC. The chain is built from TRBV5-4 and TRBJ2-5, with 13 bases lining up with TRBD2. This CDR3 has 15 residues. J lost 4 bases, V lost 4 bases, and 4 bases had no gene match. The germline V gene encodes CDR1 SGHNT and CDR2 YYREEE (reference sequence). The full variable domain, in which reference TRBV5-4 and TRBJ2-5 provide the parts outside the CDR3, is ETGVTQSPTHLIKTRGQQVTLRCSSQSGHNTVSWYQQALGQGPQFIFQYYREEENGRGNFPPRFSGLQFPNYSSELNVNALELDDSALYLCASSTSGGAVETQYFGPGTRLLVL.

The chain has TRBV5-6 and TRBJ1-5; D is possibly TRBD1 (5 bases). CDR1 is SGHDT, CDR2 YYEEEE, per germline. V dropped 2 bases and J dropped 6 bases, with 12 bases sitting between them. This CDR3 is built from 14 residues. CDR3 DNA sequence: TGTGCCAGCAGCTTTGTAGGGGAGATTCAGCCCCAGCATTTT. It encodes CASSFVGEIQPQHF. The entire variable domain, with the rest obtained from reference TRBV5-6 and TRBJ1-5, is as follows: DAGVTQSPTHLIKTRGQQVTLRCSPKSGHDTVSWYQQALGQGPQFIFQYYEEEERQRGNFPDRFSGHQFPNYSSELNVNALLLGDSALYLCASSFVGEIQPQHFGDGTRLSIL.

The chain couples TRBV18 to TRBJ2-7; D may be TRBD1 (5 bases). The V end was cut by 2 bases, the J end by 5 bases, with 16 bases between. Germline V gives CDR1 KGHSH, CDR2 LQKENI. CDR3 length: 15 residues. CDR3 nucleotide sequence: TGTGCCAGCTCACCAGGTTTATCAGGGTCTGACGAGCAGTACTTC. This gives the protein CASSPGLSGSDEQYF.

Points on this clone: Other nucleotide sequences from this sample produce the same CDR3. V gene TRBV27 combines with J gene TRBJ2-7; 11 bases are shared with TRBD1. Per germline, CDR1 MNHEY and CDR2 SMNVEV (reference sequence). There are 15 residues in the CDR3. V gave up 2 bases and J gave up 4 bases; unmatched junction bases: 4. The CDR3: CASSLGTGGTYEQYF. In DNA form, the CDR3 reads TGTGCCAGCAGTTTAGGGACAGGGGGGACTTACGAGCAGTACTTC.

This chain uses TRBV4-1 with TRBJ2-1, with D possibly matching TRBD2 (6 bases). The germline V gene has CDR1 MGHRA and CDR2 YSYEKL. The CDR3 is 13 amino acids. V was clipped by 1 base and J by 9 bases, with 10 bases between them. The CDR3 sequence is CASSQALRGEQFF. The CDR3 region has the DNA TGCGCCAGCAGCCAAGCACTGCGGGGTGAGCAGTTCTTC.

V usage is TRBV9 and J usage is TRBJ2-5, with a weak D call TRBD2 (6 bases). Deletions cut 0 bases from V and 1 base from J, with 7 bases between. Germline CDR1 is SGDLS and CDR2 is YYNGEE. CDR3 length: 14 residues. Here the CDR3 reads CASSVVGGQETQYF. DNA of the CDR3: TGTGCCAGCAGCGTAGTGGGGGGCCAAGAGACCCAGTACTTC.

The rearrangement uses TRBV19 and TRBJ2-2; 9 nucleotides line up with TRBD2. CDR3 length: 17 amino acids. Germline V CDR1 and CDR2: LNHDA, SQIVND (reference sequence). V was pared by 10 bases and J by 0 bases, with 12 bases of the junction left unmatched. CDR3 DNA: TGTGCCACCCGGGGAATAGCGGGGGCTTCGAACACCGGGGAGCTGTTTTTT. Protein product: CATRGIAGASNTGELFF.

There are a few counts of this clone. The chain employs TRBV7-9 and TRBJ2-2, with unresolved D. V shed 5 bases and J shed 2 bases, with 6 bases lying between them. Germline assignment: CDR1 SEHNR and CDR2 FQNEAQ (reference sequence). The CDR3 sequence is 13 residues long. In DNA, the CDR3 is TGTGCCAGCAGCCGCCTCAACACCGGGGAGCTGTTTTTT. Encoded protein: CASSRLNTGELFF.

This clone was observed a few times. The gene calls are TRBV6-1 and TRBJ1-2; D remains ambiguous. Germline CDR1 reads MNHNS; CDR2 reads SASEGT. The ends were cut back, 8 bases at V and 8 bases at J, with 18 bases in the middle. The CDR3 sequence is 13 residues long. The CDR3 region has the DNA TGTGCCAGCCGTAAGACTCCTTCTCCGGGCTACACCTTC. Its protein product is CASRKTPSPGYTF.

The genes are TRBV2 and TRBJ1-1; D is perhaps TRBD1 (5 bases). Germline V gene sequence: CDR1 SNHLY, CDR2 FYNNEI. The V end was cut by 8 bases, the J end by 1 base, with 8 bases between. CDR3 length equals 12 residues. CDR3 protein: CASVRGNTEAFF. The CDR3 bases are TGTGCCAGCGTAAGGGGGAACACTGAAGCTTTCTTT.